Listed below are T cell receptor beta chains from one sample, sequenced in a study of siplizumab effects on memory and regulatory T cells. Some clones are missing from TCRdb's copy, which holds only in-frame ones; the method was immunoSEQ multiplex PCR. The table records fewer than 110,000 clones, around 90% of them present only once. Sequenced material: non-Treg CD4+ T cells sorted from blood. The origin of the receptors is a human donor in good health. The conserved cysteine and the conserved F or W are not part of the CDR3 here.

v_gene: TRBV29-1
j_gene: TRBJ1-3
CDR3aa: SVAQRTTSGNTIY

v_gene: TRBV7-2
j_gene: TRBJ2-3
CDR3aa: ASSDSVTQY

v_gene: TRBV15
j_gene: TRBJ2-7
CDR3aa: ATSRGGLLSSYEQY

v_gene: TRBV28
j_gene: TRBJ1-5
CDR3aa: ASSLGAPGQPQH

v_gene: TRBV6-1
j_gene: TRBJ1-3
CDR3aa: ASSEPGSSGNTIY

v_gene: TRBV29-1
j_gene: TRBJ2-5
CDR3aa: SVEGLAGGPQETQY

v_gene: TRBV6-1
j_gene: TRBJ1-3
CDR3aa: ASRALGGNTIY

v_gene: TRBV11-3
j_gene: TRBJ2-3
CDR3aa: ASSPSTGFGDTQY

v_gene: TRBV6-6
j_gene: TRBJ1-4
CDR3aa: ASSLGLRSRKLF

v_gene: TRBV6-6
j_gene: TRBJ2-7
CDR3aa: ASSSRAGVAEQY

v_gene: TRBV29-1
j_gene: TRBJ2-5
CDR3aa: SVEKTGKETQY

v_gene: TRBV30
j_gene: TRBJ1-6
CDR3aa: AWSVGGPDSPLH

v_gene: TRBV7-9
j_gene: TRBJ1-6
CDR3aa: ASSLDQAGNSPLH

v_gene: TRBV7-2
j_gene: TRBJ2-2
CDR3aa: ASSPHEIGELF

v_gene: TRBV29-1
j_gene: TRBJ1-2
CDR3aa: SVDGAANGYT

v_gene: TRBV29-1
j_gene: TRBJ1-4
CDR3aa: SVLRQGNEKLF

v_gene: TRBV2
j_gene: TRBJ2-7
CDR3aa: ASSEVSYYEQY

v_gene: TRBV19
j_gene: TRBJ1-5
CDR3aa: ATSLYESSNQPQH

v_gene: TRBV5-4
j_gene: TRBJ1-1
CDR3aa: ASSLTGTGEAF

v_gene: TRBV13
j_gene: TRBJ2-5
CDR3aa: ASSIRRSTGVETQY

v_gene: TRBV5-4
j_gene: TRBJ1-2
CDR3aa: ASSWPGFYGYT

v_gene: TRBV7-8
j_gene: TRBJ2-3
CDR3aa: ASSLGLAGGDTQY

v_gene: TRBV28
j_gene: TRBJ2-1
CDR3aa: ASSQLAGGTYNEQF

v_gene: TRBV9
j_gene: TRBJ1-1
CDR3aa: ASSAGQGTTEAF

v_gene: TRBV28
j_gene: TRBJ1-5
CDR3aa: ASSSGNQPQH

v_gene: TRBV4-2
j_gene: TRBJ2-2
CDR3aa: ASSQDRWQITGELF

v_gene: TRBV6-6
j_gene: TRBJ2-1
CDR3aa: ASRGQYNEQF

v_gene: TRBV9
j_gene: TRBJ2-3
CDR3aa: ASSARDRGADTQY

v_gene: TRBV2
j_gene: TRBJ1-1
CDR3aa: ASNQARTEAF

v_gene: TRBV27
j_gene: TRBJ2-3
CDR3aa: ASRRTGSTDTQY

v_gene: TRBV28
j_gene: TRBJ2-7
CDR3aa: ASSPAGGGVYEQY

v_gene: TRBV19
j_gene: TRBJ2-7
CDR3aa: ASSIGRGAYEQY

v_gene: TRBV6-6
j_gene: TRBJ1-1
CDR3aa: ASSQPGGVNTEAF

v_gene: TRBV2
j_gene: TRBJ2-3
CDR3aa: ASHPRARSNTDTQY

v_gene: TRBV28
j_gene: TRBJ2-7
CDR3aa: ASSLKGWAAKSYEQY

v_gene: TRBV6-6
j_gene: TRBJ2-7
CDR3aa: ASRHDAGSDVQQY

v_gene: TRBV18
j_gene: TRBJ2-1
CDR3aa: ASSPLKGQF

v_gene: TRBV5-1
j_gene: TRBJ2-7
CDR3aa: ASSLEGARDTPY

v_gene: TRBV19
j_gene: TRBJ2-3
CDR3aa: ASRWTSENTDTQY

v_gene: TRBV27
j_gene: TRBJ2-2
CDR3aa: ASSSVFHTSGREGTLGGELF

v_gene: TRBV7-2
j_gene: TRBJ2-3
CDR3aa: ASSLGIAFPDTQY

v_gene: TRBV5-4
j_gene: TRBJ2-7
CDR3aa: ASSLEYEQY

v_gene: TRBV10-2
j_gene: TRBJ1-4
CDR3aa: ANSELAGDEKLF